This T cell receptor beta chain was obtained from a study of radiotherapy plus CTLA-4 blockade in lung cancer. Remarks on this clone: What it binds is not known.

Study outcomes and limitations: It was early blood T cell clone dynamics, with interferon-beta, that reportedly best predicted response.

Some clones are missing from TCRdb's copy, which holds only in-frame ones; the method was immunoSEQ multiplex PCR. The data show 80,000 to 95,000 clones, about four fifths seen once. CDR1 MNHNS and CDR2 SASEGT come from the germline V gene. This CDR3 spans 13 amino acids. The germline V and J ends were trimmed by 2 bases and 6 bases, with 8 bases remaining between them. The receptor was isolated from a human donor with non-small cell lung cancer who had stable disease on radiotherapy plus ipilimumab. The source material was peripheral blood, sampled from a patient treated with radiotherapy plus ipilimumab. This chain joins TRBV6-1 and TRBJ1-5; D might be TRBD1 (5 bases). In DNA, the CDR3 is TGTGCCAGCAGTGAATGGGGGTCTCAGCCCCAGCATTTT. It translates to CASSEWGSQPQHF.